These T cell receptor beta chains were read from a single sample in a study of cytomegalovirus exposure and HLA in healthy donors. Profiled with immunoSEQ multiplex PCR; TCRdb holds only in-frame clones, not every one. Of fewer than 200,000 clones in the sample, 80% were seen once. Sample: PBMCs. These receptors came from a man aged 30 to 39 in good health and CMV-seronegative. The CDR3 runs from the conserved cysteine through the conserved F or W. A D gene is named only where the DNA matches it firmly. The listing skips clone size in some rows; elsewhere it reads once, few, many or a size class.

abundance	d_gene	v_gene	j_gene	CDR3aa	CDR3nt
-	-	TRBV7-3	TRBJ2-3	CASSMGHSTDTQYF	TGTGCCAGCAGCATGGGACATTCCACAGATACGCAGTATTTT
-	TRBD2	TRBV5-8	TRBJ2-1	CASRALGLAGGQTYNEQFF	TGTGCCAGCAGAGCCCTGGGACTAGCGGGGGGGCAAACATACAATGAGCAGTTCTTC
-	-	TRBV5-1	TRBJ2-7	CASSLADLAPHEQYF	TGCGCCAGCAGCTTGGCCGATTTGGCTCCCCACGAGCAGTACTTC
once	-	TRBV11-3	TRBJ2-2	CASSPSNVATGELFF	TGTGCCAGCAGCCCATCGAATGTGGCCACCGGGGAGCTGTTTTTT
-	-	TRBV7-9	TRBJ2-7	CSSSLANSYEQYF	TGTTCCAGCAGCTTAGCTAACTCCTACGAGCAGTACTTC
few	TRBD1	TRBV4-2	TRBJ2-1	CASSPGGDYNEQFF	TGTGCCAGCAGCCCAGGGGGCGACTACAATGAGCAGTTCTTC
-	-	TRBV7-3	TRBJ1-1	CASSLVSRGRNTEAFF	TGTGCCAGCAGCTTAGTCTCCAGGGGTAGGAACACTGAAGCTTTCTTT
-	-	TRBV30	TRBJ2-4	CAWSVGGGGIQYF	TGTGCCTGGAGTGTTGGGGGCGGGGGCATTCAGTACTTC
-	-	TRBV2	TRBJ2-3	CASLWGERTSTDTQYF	TGTGCCAGCTTATGGGGGGAGAGGACTAGCACAGATACGCAGTATTTT
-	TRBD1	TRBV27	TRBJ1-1	CASSSRGMNTEAFF	TGTGCCAGCAGTTCCAGGGGGATGAACACTGAAGCTTTCTTT
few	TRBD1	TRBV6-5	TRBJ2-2	CASSYRDRGPGELFF	TGTGCCAGCAGTTACCGGGACAGGGGGCCCGGGGAGCTGTTTTTT
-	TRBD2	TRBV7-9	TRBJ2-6	CASSLVGGGSGANVLTF	TGTGCCAGCAGCTTAGTGGGGGGGGGCTCTGGGGCCAACGTCCTGACTTTC
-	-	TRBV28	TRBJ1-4	CASSLSGNNEKLFF	TGTGCCAGCAGTTTGAGCGGAAATAATGAAAAACTGTTTTTT
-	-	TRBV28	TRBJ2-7	CASMTGPWGRSVYEQYF	TGTGCCAGCATGACCGGACCCTGGGGGCGAAGTGTCTACGAGCAGTACTTC
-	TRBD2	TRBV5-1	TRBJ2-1	CASSLGLAVNNEQFF	TGCGCCAGCAGCTTGGGACTAGCGGTAAACAATGAGCAGTTCTTC
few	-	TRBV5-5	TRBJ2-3	CASSLATDLDTQYF	TGTGCCAGCAGCTTGGCTACAGATTTAGATACGCAGTATTTT
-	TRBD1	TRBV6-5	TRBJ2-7	CASSPIGTAYEQYF	TGTGCCAGCAGCCCAATCGGGACAGCCTACGAGCAGTACTTC
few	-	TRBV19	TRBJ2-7	CASSVQGSYEQYF	TGTGCCAGTAGTGTACAGGGATCCTACGAGCAGTACTTC
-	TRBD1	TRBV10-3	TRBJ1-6	CATRWDSNSPLHF	TGTGCCACCAGGTGGGACAGTAATTCACCCCTCCACTTT
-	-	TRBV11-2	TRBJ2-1	CASSLGLFGNEQFF	TGTGCCAGCAGCTTGGGACTCTTCGGGAATGAGCAGTTCTTC
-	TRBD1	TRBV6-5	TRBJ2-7	CALKPGQDYEQYF	TGTGCCCTTAAACCGGGACAGGACTACGAGCAGTACTTC
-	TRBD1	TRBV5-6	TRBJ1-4	CASSLSRPTTGTGWEKLFF	TGTGCCAGCAGCCTGAGCCGACCCACCACCGGGACAGGATGGGAAAAACTGTTTTTT
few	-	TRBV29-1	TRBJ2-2	CSVVRDTGELFF	TGCAGCGTTGTGCGGGACACCGGGGAGCTGTTTTTT
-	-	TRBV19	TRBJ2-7	CASSIAPASSYEQYF	TGTGCCAGTAGTATAGCCCCAGCTAGCTCCTACGAGCAGTACTTC
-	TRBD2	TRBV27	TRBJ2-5	CASSIKHGGNQETQYF	TGTGCCAGCAGTATCAAACACGGGGGGAACCAAGAGACCCAGTACTTC
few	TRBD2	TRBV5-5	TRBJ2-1	CASSLPSGGLNNEQFF	TGTGCCAGCAGCTTGCCTAGCGGTGGGTTAAACAATGAGCAGTTCTTC
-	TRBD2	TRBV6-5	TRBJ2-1	CASSTGPLGGSEQFF	TGTGCCAGCAGTACGGGACCCCTCGGGGGGAGTGAGCAGTTCTTC
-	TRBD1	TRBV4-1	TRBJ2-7	CASSQVGTGGYEQYF	TGCGCCAGCAGCCAAGTAGGGACAGGGGGCTACGAGCAGTACTTC
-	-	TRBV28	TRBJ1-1	CASSLPGVDRENTEAFF	TGTGCCAGCAGTCTCCCGGGAGTAGACAGAGAGAACACTGAAGCTTTCTTT
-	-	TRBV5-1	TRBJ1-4	CASSAWSTTYNEKLFF	TGCGCCAGCAGCGCCTGGTCCACTACATATAATGAAAAACTGTTTTTT
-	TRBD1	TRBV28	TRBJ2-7	CASSFPKQGAIEQYF	TGTGCCAGCAGTTTCCCTAAACAGGGGGCAATAGAGCAGTACTTC
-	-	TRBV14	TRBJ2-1	CASSQDGLAIMNEQFF	TGTGCCAGCAGCCAAGATGGGCTAGCTATCATGAATGAGCAGTTCTTC
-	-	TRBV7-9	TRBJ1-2	CASSSGALKNGYTF	TGTGCCAGCAGTTCAGGGGCTCTGAAGAATGGCTACACCTTC